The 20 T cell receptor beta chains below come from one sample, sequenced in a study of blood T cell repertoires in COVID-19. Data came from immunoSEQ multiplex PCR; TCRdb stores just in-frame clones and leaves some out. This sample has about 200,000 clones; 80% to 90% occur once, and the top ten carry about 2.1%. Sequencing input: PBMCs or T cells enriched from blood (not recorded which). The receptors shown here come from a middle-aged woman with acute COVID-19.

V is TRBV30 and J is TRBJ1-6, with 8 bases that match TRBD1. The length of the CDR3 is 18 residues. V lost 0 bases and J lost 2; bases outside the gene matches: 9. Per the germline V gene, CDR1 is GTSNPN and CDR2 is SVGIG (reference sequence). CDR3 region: CAWSVGQGAPPYNSPLHF. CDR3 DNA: TGTGCCTGGAGTGTGGGCCAGGGGGCGCCCCCCTATAATTCACCCCTCCACTTT.

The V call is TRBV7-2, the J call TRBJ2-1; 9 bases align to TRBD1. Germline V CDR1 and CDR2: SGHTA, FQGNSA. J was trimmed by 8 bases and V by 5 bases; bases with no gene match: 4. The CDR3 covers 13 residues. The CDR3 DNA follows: TGTGCCAGCAGCAACCGGGACAGGGATGAGCAGTTCTTC. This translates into CASSNRDRDEQFF.

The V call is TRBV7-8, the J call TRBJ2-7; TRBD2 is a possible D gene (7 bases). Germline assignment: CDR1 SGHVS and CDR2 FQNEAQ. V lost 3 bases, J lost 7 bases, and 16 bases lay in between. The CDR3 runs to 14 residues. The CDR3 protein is CASSFQGGGGEQYF. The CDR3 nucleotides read TGTGCCAGCAGCTTCCAGGGAGGGGGAGGGGAGCAGTACTTC.

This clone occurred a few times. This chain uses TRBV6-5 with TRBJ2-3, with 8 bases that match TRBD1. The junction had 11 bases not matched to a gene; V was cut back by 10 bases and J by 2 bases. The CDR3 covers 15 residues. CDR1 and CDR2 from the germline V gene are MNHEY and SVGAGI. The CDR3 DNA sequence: TGTGCCACAATACCTGGACAGGGACACACAGATACGCAGTATTTT. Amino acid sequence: CATIPGQGHTDTQYF.

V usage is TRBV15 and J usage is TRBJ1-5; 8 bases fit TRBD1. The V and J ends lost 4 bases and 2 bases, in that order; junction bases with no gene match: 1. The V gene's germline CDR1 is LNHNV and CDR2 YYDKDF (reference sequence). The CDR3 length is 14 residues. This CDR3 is CATSIQGGNQPQHF. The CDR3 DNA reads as TGTGCCACCAGCATACAGGGGGGCAATCAGCCCCAGCATTTT.

The CDR3 nucleotides are TGTGCCAGCAGCTCCGGTTTGGGCATGAGCTCCTATAATTCACCCCTCCACTTT. Amino acids: CASSSGLGMSSYNSPLHF. The chain carries TRBV7-6 and TRBJ1-6, with unresolved D. This CDR3 has 18 residues. V lost 4 bases and J 0 bases, leaving 16 bases between the germline ends. Germline CDR1 and CDR2: SGHVS and FNYEAQ.

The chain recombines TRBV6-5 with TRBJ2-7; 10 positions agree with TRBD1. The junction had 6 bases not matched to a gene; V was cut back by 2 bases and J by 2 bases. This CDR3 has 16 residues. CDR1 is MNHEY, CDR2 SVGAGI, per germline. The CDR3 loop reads CASSYPGQGDPYEQYF. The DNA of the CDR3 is TGTGCCAGCAGTTACCCTGGACAGGGGGACCCCTACGAGCAGTACTTC.

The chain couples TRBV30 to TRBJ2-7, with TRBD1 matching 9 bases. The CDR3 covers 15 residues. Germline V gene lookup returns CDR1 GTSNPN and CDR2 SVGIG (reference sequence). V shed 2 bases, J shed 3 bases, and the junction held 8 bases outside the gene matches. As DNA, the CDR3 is TGTGCCTGGAGTCAGCCCACAGGGGGCGACTACGAGCAGTACTTC. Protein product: CAWSQPTGGDYEQYF. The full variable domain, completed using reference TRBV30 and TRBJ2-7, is SQTIHQWPATLVQPVGSPLSLECTVEGTSNPNLYWYRQAAGRGLQLLFYSVGIGQISSEVPQNLSASRPQDRQFILSSKKLLLSDSGFYLCAWSQPTGGDYEQYFGPGTRLTVT.

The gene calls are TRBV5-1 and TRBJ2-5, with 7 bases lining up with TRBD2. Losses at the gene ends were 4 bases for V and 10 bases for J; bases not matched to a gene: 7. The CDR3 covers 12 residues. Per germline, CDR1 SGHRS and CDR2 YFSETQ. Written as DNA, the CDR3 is TGCGCCAGCAGCAGGGGCGGGGGAGGCCAGTACTTC. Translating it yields CASSRGGGGQYF.

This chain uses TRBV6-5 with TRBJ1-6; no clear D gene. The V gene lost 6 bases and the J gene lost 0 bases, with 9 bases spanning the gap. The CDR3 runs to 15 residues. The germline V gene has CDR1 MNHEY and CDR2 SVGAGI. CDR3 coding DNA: TGTGCCAGCAGGCAGGCGAGCTCCTATAATTCACCCCTCCACTTT. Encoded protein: CASRQASSYNSPLHF.

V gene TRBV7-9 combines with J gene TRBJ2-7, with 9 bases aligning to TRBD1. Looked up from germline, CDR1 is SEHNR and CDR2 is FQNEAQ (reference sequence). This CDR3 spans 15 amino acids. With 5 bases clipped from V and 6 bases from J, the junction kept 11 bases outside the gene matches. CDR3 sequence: CASSPWTGESGEQYF. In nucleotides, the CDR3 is TGTGCCAGCAGCCCGTGGACAGGGGAAAGCGGCGAGCAGTACTTC.

Here the CDR3 reads CASSLLAVNTGELFF. The CDR3 nucleotides read TGCGCCAGCAGCTTGCTGGCAGTGAACACCGGGGAGCTGTTTTTT. The chain couples TRBV5-1 to TRBJ2-2; unclear D gene. This CDR3 region has 15 residues. The V gene lost 1 base and the J gene lost 1 base, with 8 bases spanning the gap. Germline CDR1 SGHRS, CDR2 YFSETQ.

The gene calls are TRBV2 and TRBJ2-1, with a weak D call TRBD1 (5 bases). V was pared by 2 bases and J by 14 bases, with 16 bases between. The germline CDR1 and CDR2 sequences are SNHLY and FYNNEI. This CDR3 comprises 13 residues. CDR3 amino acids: CASSERTSRGEFF. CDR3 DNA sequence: TGTGCCAGCAGTGAACGCACGTCAAGGGGTGAGTTCTTC.

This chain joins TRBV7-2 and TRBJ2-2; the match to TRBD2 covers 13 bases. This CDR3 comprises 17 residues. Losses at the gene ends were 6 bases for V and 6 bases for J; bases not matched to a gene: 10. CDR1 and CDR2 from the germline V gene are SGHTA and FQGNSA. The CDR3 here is CASSSAGTSGIAGELFF. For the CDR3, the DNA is TGTGCCAGCAGTTCAGCCGGGACTAGCGGGATTGCCGGGGAGCTGTTTTTT.

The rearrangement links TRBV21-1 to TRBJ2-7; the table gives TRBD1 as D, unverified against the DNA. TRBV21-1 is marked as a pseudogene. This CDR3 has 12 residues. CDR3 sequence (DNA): TGTGCCAGCAGCAAAGATAGGGGCGAGCAGTACTTC. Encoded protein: CASSKDRGEQYF.

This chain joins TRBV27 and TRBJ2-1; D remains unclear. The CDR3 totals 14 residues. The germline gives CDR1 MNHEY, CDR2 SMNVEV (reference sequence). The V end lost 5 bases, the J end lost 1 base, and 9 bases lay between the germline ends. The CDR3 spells CASSVSLSYNEQFF. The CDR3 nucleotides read TGTGCCAGCAGTGTGAGTTTATCCTACAATGAGCAGTTCTTC.

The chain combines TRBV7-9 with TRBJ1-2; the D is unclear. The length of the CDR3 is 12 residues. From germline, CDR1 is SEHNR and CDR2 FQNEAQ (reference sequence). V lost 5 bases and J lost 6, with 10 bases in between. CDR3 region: CASSRGRNGYTF. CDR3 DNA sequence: TGTGCCAGCAGCCGTGGCAGGAATGGCTACACCTTC.

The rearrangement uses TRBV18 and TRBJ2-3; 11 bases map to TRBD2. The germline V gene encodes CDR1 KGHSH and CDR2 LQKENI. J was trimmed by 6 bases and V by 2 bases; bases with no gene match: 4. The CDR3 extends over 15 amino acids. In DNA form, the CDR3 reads TGTGCCAGCTCACCAGAACTAGCGGGAGTGGATACGCAGTATTTT. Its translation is CASSPELAGVDTQYF.

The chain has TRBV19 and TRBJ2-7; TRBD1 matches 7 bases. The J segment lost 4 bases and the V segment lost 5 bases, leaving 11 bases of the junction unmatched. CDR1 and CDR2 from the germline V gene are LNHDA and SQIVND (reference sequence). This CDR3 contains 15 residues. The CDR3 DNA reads TGTGCCAGTAGTCCCTTCACGGGACAGACTTACGAGCAGTACTTC. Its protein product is CASSPFTGQTYEQYF.

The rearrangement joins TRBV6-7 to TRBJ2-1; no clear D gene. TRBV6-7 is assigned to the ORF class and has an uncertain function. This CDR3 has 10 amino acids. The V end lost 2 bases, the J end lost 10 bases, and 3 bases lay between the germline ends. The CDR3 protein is CASSYPEQFF. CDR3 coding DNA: TGTGCCAGCAGTTACCCGGAGCAGTTCTTC.